This T cell receptor beta chain was sequenced during a study of shared clonotypes between healthy human individuals. Study context: Three plates were used per donor for CD4 naive, three for CD4 memory, two for CD8 naive and one for CD8 memory.

Trimming shortened V by 6 bases and J by 3 bases, and 8 bases separated the two germline ends. The germline V gene has CDR1 DFQATT and CDR2 SNEGSKA (reference sequence). The length of the CDR3 is 11 residues. CD45RA+ naive and CD45RA-negative memory subsets were separated from CD4+ cells. The assay was run at deep level. Sequenced by immunoSEQ multiplex PCR; TCRdb stores in-frame clones only, minus some. This sample has 550,000 to 850,000 clones, with under 80% found just once. Sequences were obtained from memory CD4+ T cells sorted from blood. Regarding subset: CD45RA-negative fraction. The TCR sequence derives from a woman in her 30s in good health. This chain uses TRBV20-1 with TRBJ1-2; D perhaps matches TRBD1 (5 bases). CDR3 sequence: CSADSHYGYTF. The CDR3 DNA reads TGCAGTGCCGACAGCCACTATGGCTACACCTTC.